The clone carrying this T cell receptor (beta chain) occurred once. The sample comes from a study of blood T cell repertoires in COVID-19. Using immunoSEQ multiplex PCR, the repertoire was profiled, and TCRdb retains in-frame clones only, with some absent. The sample includes around 260,000 clones, 91% of them seen just once. The CDR3 runs 15 residues. The germline gives CDR1 MDHEN, CDR2 SYDVKM. The V end was cut by 10 bases, the J end by 6 bases, with 24 bases between. Sequenced material: peripheral blood. The TCR sequence derives from a person under 30 with COVID-19, enrolled during active disease. This chain connects TRBV28 to TRBJ1-2; weak D call: TRBD1 (5 bases). The CDR3 nucleotides read TGTGCCACCATGGGAGGGATGACAGATATGGATGGCTACACCTTC. This gives the protein CATMGGMTDMDGYTF.